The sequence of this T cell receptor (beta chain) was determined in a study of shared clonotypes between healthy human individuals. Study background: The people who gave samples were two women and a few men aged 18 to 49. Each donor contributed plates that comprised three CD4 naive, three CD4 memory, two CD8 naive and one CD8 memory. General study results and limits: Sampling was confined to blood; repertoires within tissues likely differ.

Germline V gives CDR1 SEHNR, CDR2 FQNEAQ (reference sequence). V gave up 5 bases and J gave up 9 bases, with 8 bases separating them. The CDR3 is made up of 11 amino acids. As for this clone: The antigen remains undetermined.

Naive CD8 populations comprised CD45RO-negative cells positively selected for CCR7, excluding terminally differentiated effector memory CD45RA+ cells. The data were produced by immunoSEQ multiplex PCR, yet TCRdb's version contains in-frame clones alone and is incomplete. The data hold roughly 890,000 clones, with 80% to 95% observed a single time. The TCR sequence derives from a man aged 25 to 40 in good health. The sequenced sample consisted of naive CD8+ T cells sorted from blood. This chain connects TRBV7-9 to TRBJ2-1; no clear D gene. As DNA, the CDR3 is TGTGCCAGCAGCACGTTCCCTGAGCAGTTCTTC. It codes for CASSTFPEQFF. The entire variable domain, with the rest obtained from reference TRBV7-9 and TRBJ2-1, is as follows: DTGVSQNPRHKITKRGQNVTFRCDPISEHNRLYWYRQTLGQGPEFLTYFQNEAQLEKSRLLSDRFSAERPKGSFSTLEIQRTEQGDSAMYLCASSTFPEQFFGPGTRLTVL.